This record concerns one T cell receptor (beta chain) sequence. This sample was included in a study of blood T cell repertoires in COVID-19. At the level of the study: Collection of acute and convalescent COVID-19 samples took place in the United States, Italy and Spain. From T cells, B-cell-depleted T cells, or PBMCs came the material, which was cDNA or gDNA.

How the authors handled the data: Scientists estimated how many nucleated cells there were by amplifying reference gene primers. Sequencing used immunoSEQ multiplex PCR; TCRdb keeps in-frame clones, though not all of them. That table supplies the V and J calls and clone size; D and trimming were determined from the DNA. Of about 300,000 clones in the sample, around 90% were seen once. Seattle enrolled patients during active infection and tracked them longitudinally. The V and J ends lost 4 bases and 4 bases, in that order; junction bases with no gene match: 7. The CDR3 sequence is 15 residues long. CDR1 and CDR2 from the germline V gene are LGHDT and YNNKEL (reference sequence).

The sequenced sample was peripheral blood. The TCR sequence derives from a woman aged 45-60 years with COVID-19, enrolled during active disease. The chain couples TRBV3-1 (or the pseudogene TRBV3-2) to TRBJ2-7, with 10 nucleotides matching TRBD1. CDR3 nucleotides: TGTGCCAGCAGCCTGCCCGGGACAGGGGCTTACGAGCAGTACTTC. Residues: CASSLPGTGAYEQYF.